This T cell receptor (beta chain) originates from a study of cytomegalovirus exposure and HLA in healthy donors. Study information: Unique TCRs from HLA-typed donors, roughly 89 million of them, were held in an early data release.

Study observations and caveats: Common viral pathogens (according to a later analysis) appeared linked to several of the most significant clusters.

As for this clone: Its antigen is currently unknown. This specimen includes other DNA sequences encoding the same CDR3.

Amplification used 60 Vbeta primers and 13 Jbeta primers. The assay was immunoSEQ multiplex PCR, and TCRdb's table has in-frame clones only and misses some. Of 100,000 to 150,000 clones in the sample, more than 65% were seen once. V gave up 0 bases and J gave up 1 base, with 6 bases separating them. Germline CDR1 reads MGHRA; CDR2 reads YSYEKL. There are 14 residues in the CDR3. The receptor was isolated from a man aged 18 to 29 in good health and CMV-seronegative. The chain combines TRBV4-1 with TRBJ1-1, with no clear D. Sequencing was performed on PBMCs. The CDR3 spells CASSQDLANTEAFF. For the CDR3, the DNA is TGCGCCAGCAGCCAAGATCTGGCGAACACTGAAGCTTTCTTT.